This T cell receptor (beta chain) was identified in a study of blood T cells in healthy people across ages. Overall study findings and caveats: With naive T cell percentage, TCR beta diversity showed a strong correlation.

About this clonotype itself: The target antigen is unknown.

It was with a sample-barcoded 5' primer and a J-beta primer mix that a second PCR of about 6 to 11 cycles was run. TCRdb reprocessed the 5' RACE reads with MiXCR, giving one entry per CDR3 protein. This table has fewer than 1,200,000 distinct CDR3 sequences, approximately 25% appearing once. These data were also reused for a study on T cells of mothers and their children. As reported in that work: In the second PCR, M1S primer introduced barcodes and 2-4 random bases.

The clonotype originates from a girl aged 2 to 10 in good health. Sequenced: blood.

In DNA, the CDR3 is TGCAGTGCTAGAGATCTTTTAAGGGATGAAAAACTGTTTTTT. This encodes CSARDLLRDEKLFF. The chain combines TRBV20-1 with TRBJ1-4; D unresolved. V was cut by 0 bases and J by 6 bases, with 11 bases left in between. This CDR3 is built from 14 residues. Germline V gives CDR1 DFQATT, CDR2 SNEGSKA (reference sequence).